This is a list of T cell receptor beta chains from one sample in a study of vaccination effects on CD4 cells after COVID-19. Clones were read by immunoSEQ multiplex PCR, and TCRdb kept only the in-frame ones, dropping some. The profile shows about 64,000 clones, just over 70% of them singletons. Their antigens are not known. The starting material was CD4+ T cells from PBMCs cultured without peptide, obtained before COVID-19 vaccination. The receptors stem from a human donor who had a prior SARS-CoV-2 infection. CDR3s include the opening cysteine and the closing phenylalanine or tryptophan. A D gene is named only where the DNA matches it firmly. Size values are once, few and many counts, or a class for expanded clones, and some rows have none.

size	length	V	D	J	DNA	CDR3
.	14	TRBV5-1	.	TRBJ1-2	TGCGCCAGCAGTAGGGGGGTGCAATTCTATGGCTACACCTTC	CASSRGVQFYGYTF
.	14	TRBV10-3	.	TRBJ1-2	TGTGCCATCAGCCCACAGGGATCTCTATATGGCTACACCTTC	CAISPQGSLYGYTF
.	15	TRBV4-1	TRBD1	TRBJ1-5	TGCGCCAGCAGCCAGGGACAGGGGGCGGATCAGCCCCAGCATTTT	CASSQGQGADQPQHF
.	14	TRBV3-1/TRBV3-2	.	TRBJ1-2	TGTGCCAGCAGCCGGGACTCCTCCAGGGGTGGCTACACCTTC	CASSRDSSRGGYTF
few	16	TRBV19	.	TRBJ2-2	TGTGCCAGTAGATCGATTCGGACAGAGATGACCGGGGAGCTGTTTTTT	CASRSIRTEMTGELFF
.	16	TRBV10-3	TRBD2	TRBJ2-2	TGTGCCATCATGCCGACTAGCGGGAGATCTGCCGGGGAGCTGTTTTTT	CAIMPTSGRSAGELFF
.	14	TRBV2	TRBD1	TRBJ1-2	TGTGCCAGCAGTGTAGCACAGGGGTTTTCTGGCTACACCTTC	CASSVAQGFSGYTF
.	14	TRBV5-1	TRBD1	TRBJ2-2	TGCGCCAGCAGCTTGGGACAGGGAGACGGGGAGCTGTTTTTT	CASSLGQGDGELFF
.	14	TRBV10-2	TRBD2	TRBJ2-5	TGCGCCAGCAGTGCGACTAGCGGGGAGGGGACCCAGTACTTC	CASSATSGEGTQYF
.	11	TRBV20-1	.	TRBJ1-2	TGCAGTGCCGCATCTAACTATGGCTACACCTTC	CSAASNYGYTF
few	14	TRBV9	.	TRBJ2-1	TGTGCCAGCAGCGTAGGTAACAGGAGGAATGAGCAGTTCTTC	CASSVGNRRNEQFF
.	14	TRBV18	.	TRBJ2-5	TGTGCCAGCTCACCTAGCTGGTCCCAAGAGACCCAGTACTTC	CASSPSWSQETQYF
.	15	TRBV21-1	.	TRBJ1-6	TGTGCCAGCATAGGACAACGCTCCTATAATTCACCCCTCCACTTT	CASIGQRSYNSPLHF
.	11	TRBV7-9	.	TRBJ2-3	TGTGCCAGCAGCTTCAAAGATACGCAGTATTTT	CASSFKDTQYF
.	13	TRBV4-1	.	TRBJ2-3	TGCGCCAGCAGCCAGGGCCTTTCAGATACGCAGTATTTT	CASSQGLSDTQYF
.	16	TRBV27	.	TRBJ1-4	TGTGCCAGCAGACCCCCAGGGGACCTTACTAATGAAAAACTGTTTTTT	CASRPPGDLTNEKLFF
.	12	TRBV5-1	.	TRBJ2-1	TGCGCCAGCAGCTTGGACGGTAATGAGCAGTTCTTC	CASSLDGNEQFF
once	16	TRBV7-7	.	TRBJ2-5	TGTGCTAGCAGCTTAGCCCCGCCAGGGTACCAAGAGACCCAGTACTTC	CASSLAPPGYQETQYF
.	17	TRBV5-1	TRBD1	TRBJ2-2	TGCGCCAGCAGCCAGAGACAGGGGGCGCAGGGCACCGGGGAGCTGTTTTTT	CASSQRQGAQGTGELFF
.	18	TRBV13	TRBD2	TRBJ2-1	TGTGCCAGCAGCCTTCGACTAGCGGGAGTTAGCTCCTACAATGAGCAGTTCTTC	CASSLRLAGVSSYNEQFF
few	13	TRBV11-2	.	TRBJ1-2	TGTGCCAGCAGCTTTACCGGGACGCAAGGCTACACCTTC	CASSFTGTQGYTF
.	16	TRBV7-2	TRBD2	TRBJ2-1	TGTGCCAGCAGCTTAGTTGCGGGAGGGCCCAGTCATGAGCAGTTCTTC	CASSLVAGGPSHEQFF
.	13	TRBV6-2/TRBV6-3	.	TRBJ1-5	TGTGCCAGCACCCCCATCCCAGGTCAGCCCCAGCATTTT	CASTPIPGQPQHF
.	17	TRBV7-3	TRBD1	TRBJ2-3	TGTGCCAGCAGCTCACAGAGTACAGGGGCGGTTACAGATACGCAGTATTTT	CASSSQSTGAVTDTQYF
.	14	TRBV5-1	.	TRBJ1-1	TGCGCCAGCAGCTTGGAGGGGGGGGGCACTGAAGCTTTCTTT	CASSLEGGGTEAFF
.	13	TRBV6-1	.	TRBJ1-1	TGTGCCAGCAGTGAAGAGGCCCGCACTGAAGCTTTCTTT	CASSEEARTEAFF